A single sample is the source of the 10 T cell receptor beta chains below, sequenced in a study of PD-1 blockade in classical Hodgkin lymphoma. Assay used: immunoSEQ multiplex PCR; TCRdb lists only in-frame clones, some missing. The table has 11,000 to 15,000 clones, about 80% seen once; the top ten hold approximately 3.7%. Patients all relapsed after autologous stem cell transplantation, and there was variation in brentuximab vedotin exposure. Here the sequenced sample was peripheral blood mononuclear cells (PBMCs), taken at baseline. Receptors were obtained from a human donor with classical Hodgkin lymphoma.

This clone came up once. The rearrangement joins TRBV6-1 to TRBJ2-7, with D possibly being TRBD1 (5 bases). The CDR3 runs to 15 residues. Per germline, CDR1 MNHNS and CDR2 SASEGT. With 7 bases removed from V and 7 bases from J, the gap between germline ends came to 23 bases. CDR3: CASNQGQDVGREQYF. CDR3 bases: TGTGCCAGCAATCAGGGCCAGGACGTTGGGCGGGAGCAGTACTTC.

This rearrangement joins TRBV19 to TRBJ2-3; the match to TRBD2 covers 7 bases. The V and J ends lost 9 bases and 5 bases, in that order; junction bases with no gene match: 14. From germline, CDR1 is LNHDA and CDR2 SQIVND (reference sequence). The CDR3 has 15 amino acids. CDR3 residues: CASLSGREFGDTQYF. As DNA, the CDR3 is TGTGCCAGCCTGAGTGGGCGGGAGTTTGGAGATACGCAGTATTTT.

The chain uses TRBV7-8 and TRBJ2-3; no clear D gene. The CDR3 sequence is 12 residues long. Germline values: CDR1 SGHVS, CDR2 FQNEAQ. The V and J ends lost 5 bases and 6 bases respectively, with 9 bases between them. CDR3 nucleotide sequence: TGTGCCAGCAGCCCCTACGGGGATACGCAGTATTTT. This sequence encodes CASSPYGDTQYF.

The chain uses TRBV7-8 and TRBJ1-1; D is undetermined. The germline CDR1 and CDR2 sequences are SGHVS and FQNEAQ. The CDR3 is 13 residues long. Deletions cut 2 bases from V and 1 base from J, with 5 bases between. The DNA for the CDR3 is TGTGCCAGCAGCTTAATTCGGAACACTGAAGCTTTCTTT. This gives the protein CASSLIRNTEAFF.

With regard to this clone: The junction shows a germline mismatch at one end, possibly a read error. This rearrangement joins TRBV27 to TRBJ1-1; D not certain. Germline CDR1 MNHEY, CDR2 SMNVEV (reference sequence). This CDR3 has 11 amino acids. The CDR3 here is CASSGRTDMIF. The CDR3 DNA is TGTGCCAGCAGCGGACGGACCGATATGATCTTT.

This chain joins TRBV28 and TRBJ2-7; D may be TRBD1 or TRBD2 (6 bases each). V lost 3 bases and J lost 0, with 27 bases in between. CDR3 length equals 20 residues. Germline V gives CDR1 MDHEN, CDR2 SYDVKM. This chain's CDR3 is CASSLGLGGTGTLSSYEQYF. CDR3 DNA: TGTGCCAGCAGTTTGGGCTTGGGGGGCACCGGGACTCTCAGCTCCTACGAGCAGTACTTC.

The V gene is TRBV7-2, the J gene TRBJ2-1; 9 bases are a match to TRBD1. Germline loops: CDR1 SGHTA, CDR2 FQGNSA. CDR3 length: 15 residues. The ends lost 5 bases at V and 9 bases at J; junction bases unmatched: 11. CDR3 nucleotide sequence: TGTGCCAGCAGCCAAGCGCGGACAGGGGTACGTGAGCAGTTCTTC. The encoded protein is CASSQARTGVREQFF.

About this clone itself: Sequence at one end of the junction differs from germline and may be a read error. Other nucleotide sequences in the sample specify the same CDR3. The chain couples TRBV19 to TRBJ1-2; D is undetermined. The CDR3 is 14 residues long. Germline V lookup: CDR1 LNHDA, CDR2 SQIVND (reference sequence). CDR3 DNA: TGTGCCAGTAGTACCAGAGGGTCTAACTACGGCTACACCTTC. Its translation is CASSTRGSNYGYTF.

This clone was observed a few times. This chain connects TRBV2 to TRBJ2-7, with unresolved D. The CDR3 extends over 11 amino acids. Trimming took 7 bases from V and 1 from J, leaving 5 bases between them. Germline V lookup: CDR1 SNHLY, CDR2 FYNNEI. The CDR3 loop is CASKSSYEQYF. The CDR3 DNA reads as TGTGCCAGCAAAAGTTCCTACGAGCAGTACTTC.

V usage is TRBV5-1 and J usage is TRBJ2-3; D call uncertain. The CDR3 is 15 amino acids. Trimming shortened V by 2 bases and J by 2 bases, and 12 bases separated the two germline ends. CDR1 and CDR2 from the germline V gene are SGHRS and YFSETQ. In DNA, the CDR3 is TGCGCCAGCAGCTTTAGCCTGGCACCCACAGATACGCAGTATTTT. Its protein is CASSFSLAPTDTQYF.